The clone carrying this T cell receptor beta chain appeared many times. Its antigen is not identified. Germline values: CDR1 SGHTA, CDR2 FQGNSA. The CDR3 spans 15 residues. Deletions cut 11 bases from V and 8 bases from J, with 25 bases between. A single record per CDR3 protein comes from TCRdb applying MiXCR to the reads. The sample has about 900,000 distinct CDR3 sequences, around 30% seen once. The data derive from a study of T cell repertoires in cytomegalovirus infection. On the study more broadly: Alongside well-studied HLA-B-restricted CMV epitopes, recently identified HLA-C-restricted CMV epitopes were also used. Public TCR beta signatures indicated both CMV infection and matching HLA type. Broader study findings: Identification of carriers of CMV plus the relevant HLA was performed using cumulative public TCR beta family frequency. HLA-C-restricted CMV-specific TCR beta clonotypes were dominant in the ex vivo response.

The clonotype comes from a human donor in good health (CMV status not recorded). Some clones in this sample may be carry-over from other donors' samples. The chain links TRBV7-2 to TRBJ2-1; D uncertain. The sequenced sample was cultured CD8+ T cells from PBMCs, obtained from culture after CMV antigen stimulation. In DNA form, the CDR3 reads TGTGCCTCCCTTGCCGAGACAACGCCTAGGTATGAGCAGTTCTTC. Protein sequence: CASLAETTPRYEQFF.